The T cell receptor (beta chain) described here comes from a study of T cell clonotyping in hematopoietic cell transplantation. Study-wide results and limits: Few recipient clonotypes overlapped donors; over 95% were de novo at given depth. Higher Inverse Simpson Index values in graft donor and pretransplant recipient predicted broader posttransplant TCR diversity.

This CDR3 comprises 15 residues. The germline V gene encodes CDR1 LNHDA and CDR2 SQIVND (reference sequence). The V gene end was trimmed by 6 bases and the J gene end by 10 bases; junction bases not matched to a gene: 12. Assay used: immunoSEQ multiplex PCR; TCRdb lists only in-frame clones, some missing. The sample holds roughly 10,000 clones, less than 85% seen once. Points on this clone: Antigen specificity is unknown.

The source is a male patient between 55 and 70 years old who had an allogeneic stem cell transplant from an unrelated donor, so the T cells may come from the graft donor. Some clones in this sample may be carry-over from other donors' samples. This material consisted of PBMCs, taken at the time of graft-versus-host disease after allogeneic stem cell transplant. The V gene is TRBV19, the J gene TRBJ1-6; 7 bases fit TRBD1. The CDR3 DNA reads TGTGCCAGTAGGCTTTCCGGGACAGCCCCCTCACCCCTCCACTTT. Amino acids: CASRLSGTAPSPLHF.